This T cell receptor (beta chain) was sequenced for a study of radiotherapy plus CTLA-4 blockade in lung cancer listed by TCRdb under 2018. The study in broad terms: Among the enrolled patients, 15% to 20% had an objective response, and approximately 33% reached disease control. Points the paper makes about the study in general: Increased serum interferon-beta after radiation, together with early dynamic changes in blood T cell clones, were reported to be the strongest predictors of response. After treatment with radiotherapy and ipilimumab, TCR clones that originated in tumors expanded in peripheral blood.

About this clone: What this receptor recognizes is not known. One base away there is no much larger clone; base qualities are not given.

For this chain, trimming is 2 bases at the V end and 2 bases at the J end, and the number of junction bases without a gene match is 7. The CDR3, cysteine through phenylalanine, is 18 amino acids long. Here the CDR3 DNA is all that survives: 54 bases in frame from base 1. As encoded in the germline V gene, CDR1 is MNHNS while CDR2 is SASEGT. The study evaluated CTLA-4 blockade (ipilimumab) given together with focal radiation therapy in patients who had chemo-refractory metastatic non-small-cell lung cancer. Receptors were amplified or captured by the immunoSEQ multiplex PCR assay. The clones in this table, taken by TCRdb from immuneACCESS, are in-frame only. Not every clone is retained; where verified, under half of the shortfall comes from an unresolved V gene, and the cause of the rest is unknown. This sample has some 94,000 clones in its table, and roughly four fifths of those were observed once. Clones ranked in the top ten supply about 23% of the sample.

This TCR derives from a human donor with non-small cell lung cancer that progressed on radiotherapy plus ipilimumab. Rearrangement joined TRBV6-1 to TRBJ2-4, with TRBD2 matching 12 junction bases. The sequenced sample was peripheral blood, obtained from a patient treated with radiotherapy plus ipilimumab. The DNA is as follows: TGTGCCAGCAGTGAACGTGGGACTAGCGGGCTGACCAAAAACATTCAGTACTTC. This codes for CASSERGTSGLTKNIQYF.